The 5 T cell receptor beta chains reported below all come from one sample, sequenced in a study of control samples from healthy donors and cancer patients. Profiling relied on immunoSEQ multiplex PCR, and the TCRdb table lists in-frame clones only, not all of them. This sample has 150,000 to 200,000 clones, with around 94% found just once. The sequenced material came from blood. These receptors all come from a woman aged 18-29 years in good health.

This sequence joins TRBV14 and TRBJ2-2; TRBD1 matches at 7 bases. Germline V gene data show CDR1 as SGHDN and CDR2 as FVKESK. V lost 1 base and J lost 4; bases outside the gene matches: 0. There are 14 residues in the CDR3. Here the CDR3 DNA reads TGTGCCAGCAGCCAAGCAGGGGGCACCGGGGAGCTGTTTTTT. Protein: CASSQAGGTGELFF.

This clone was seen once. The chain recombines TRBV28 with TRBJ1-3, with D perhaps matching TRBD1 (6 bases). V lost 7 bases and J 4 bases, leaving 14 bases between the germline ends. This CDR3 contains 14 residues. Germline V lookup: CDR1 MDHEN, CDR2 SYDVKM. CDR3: CASTLGQPGNTIYF. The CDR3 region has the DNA TGTGCCAGCACTCTCGGACAGCCAGGAAACACCATATATTTT.

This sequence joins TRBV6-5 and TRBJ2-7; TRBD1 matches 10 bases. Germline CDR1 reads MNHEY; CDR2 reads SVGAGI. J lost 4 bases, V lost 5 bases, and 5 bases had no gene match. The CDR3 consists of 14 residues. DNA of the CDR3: TGTGCCAGCAGTCCCGGGACAGGGGTGTACGAGCAGTACTTC. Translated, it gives CASSPGTGVYEQYF.

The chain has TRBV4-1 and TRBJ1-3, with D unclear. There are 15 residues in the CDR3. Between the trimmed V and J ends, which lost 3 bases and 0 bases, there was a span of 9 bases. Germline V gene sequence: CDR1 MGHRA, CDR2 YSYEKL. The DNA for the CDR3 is TGCGCCAGCAGCCAGAGACTGCTCTCTGGAAACACCATATATTTT. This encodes CASSQRLLSGNTIYF.

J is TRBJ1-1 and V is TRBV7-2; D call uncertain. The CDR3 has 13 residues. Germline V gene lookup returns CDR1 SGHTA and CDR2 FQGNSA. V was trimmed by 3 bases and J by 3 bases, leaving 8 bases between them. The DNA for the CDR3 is TGTGCCAGCAGCTTCGGGGAGGACACTGAAGCTTTCTTT. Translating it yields CASSFGEDTEAFF.